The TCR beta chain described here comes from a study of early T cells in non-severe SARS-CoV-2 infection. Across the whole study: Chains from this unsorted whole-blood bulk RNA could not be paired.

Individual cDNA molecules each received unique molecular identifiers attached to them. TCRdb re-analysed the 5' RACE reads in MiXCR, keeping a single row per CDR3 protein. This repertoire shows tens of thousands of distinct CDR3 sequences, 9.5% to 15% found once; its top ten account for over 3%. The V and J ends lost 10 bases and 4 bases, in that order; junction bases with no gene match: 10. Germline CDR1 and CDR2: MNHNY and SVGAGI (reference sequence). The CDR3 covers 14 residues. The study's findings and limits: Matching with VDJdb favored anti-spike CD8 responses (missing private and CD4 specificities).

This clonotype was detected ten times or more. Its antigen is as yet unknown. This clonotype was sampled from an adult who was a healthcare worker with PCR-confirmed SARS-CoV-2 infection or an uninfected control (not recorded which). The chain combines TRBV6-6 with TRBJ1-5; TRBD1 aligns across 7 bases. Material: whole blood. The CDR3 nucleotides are TGTGCCACCCGTAGGGACAGCGCGAATCAGCCCCAGCATTTT. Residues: CATRRDSANQPQHF.